The 6 T cell receptor beta chains below come from one sample, sequenced in a study of metastatic and nonmetastatic thyroid tumors. All patients were untreated before thyroid surgery. Through MiXCR, TCRdb re-clonotyped the PCR reads. The sample includes tens of thousands of clones, 15% to 20% of them seen just once. Sequencing was performed on blood. These receptors were taken from a male donor with papillary thyroid cancer or a benign thyroid nodule (not recorded which). Some clones in this sample may be carry-over from other donors' samples.

This clone was seen ten or more times. The sample contains more than one DNA sequence encoding this CDR3. The rearrangement links TRBV10-1 to TRBJ2-7; D not certain. V was shortened by 0 bases and J by 2 bases, with 8 bases between the two germline ends. CDR3 size: 14 residues. The germline V gene encodes CDR1 WNHNN and CDR2 SYGVQD (reference sequence). The DNA of the CDR3 is TGCGCCAGCAGTGAGTCGGCCAGACCCTACGAGCAGTACTTC. Amino acids: CASSESARPYEQYF.

This clone was picked up a small number of times. The J gene is TRBJ1-1, the V gene TRBV2; weak D call: TRBD1 (5 bases). Per the germline V gene, CDR1 is SNHLY and CDR2 is FYNNEI. The CDR3 runs to 13 residues. V was cut by 7 bases and J by 0 bases, with 9 bases left in between. The CDR3 coding sequence is TGTGCCAGCACGGGGACGGTGAACACTGAAGCTTTCTTT. Translated, it gives CASTGTVNTEAFF.

As concerns this clone: At one of its ends the junction is not consistent with the germline gene, which may arise from a read error. The chain combines TRBV7-8 with TRBJ2-1; a weak D match, TRBD2 (5 bases). The length of the CDR3 is 14 residues. Germline values: CDR1 SGHVS, CDR2 FQNEAQ. This CDR3 reads CDSRREQRHNEQFF. The CDR3 DNA reads TGTGACAGCAGACGGGAACAACGGCACAATGAGCAGTTCTTC.

V and J are TRBV27 and TRBJ2-5; 9 nucleotides agree with TRBD1. This CDR3 region has 15 residues. The V gene's germline CDR1 is MNHEY and CDR2 SMNVEV (reference sequence). The V and J ends lost 4 bases and 5 bases, in that order; junction bases with no gene match: 8. CDR3 DNA sequence: TGTGCCAGCAGTTCCCCGACAGGGGGTGCGGAGACCCAGTACTTC. This codes for CASSSPTGGAETQYF.

This clone was detected ten times or more. The chain recombines TRBV18 with TRBJ2-1; D is possibly TRBD1 or TRBD2 (5 bases each). The CDR3 contains 12 residues. Germline V gene sequence: CDR1 KGHSH, CDR2 LQKENI. V was shortened by 1 base and J by 10 bases, with 8 bases between the two germline ends. The CDR3 reads CASSPQRDEQFF. CDR3 in DNA: TGTGCCAGCTCACCACAGAGGGACGAGCAGTTCTTC.

This clone was seen many times. The V and J genes are TRBV20-1 and TRBJ1-3; possible D gene TRBD1, 6 bases. The germline gives CDR1 DFQATT, CDR2 SNEGSKA (reference sequence). V shed 3 bases and J shed 0 bases, with 21 bases lying between them. The CDR3 length is 18 residues. CDR3 coding DNA: TGCAGTGCTAGTCCCCGCGGGGGGGCAGCCATCTCTGGAAACACCATATATTTT. Translating gives CSASPRGGAAISGNTIYF.